These 21 T cell receptor beta chains were all obtained from the same sample, sequenced in a study of blood T cell repertoires in COVID-19. The table came from immunoSEQ multiplex PCR; TCRdb's copy has only in-frame clones and leaves some out. The sample includes fewer than 350,000 clones, 88% seen only once; the top ten take approximately 8.8%. Specimen: peripheral blood. These receptors all come from a man aged 18 to 30 with active or convalescent COVID-19.

V gene TRBV5-4 combines with J gene TRBJ2-1, with 11 bases that match TRBD2. Germline V gene sequence: CDR1 SGHNT, CDR2 YYREEE (reference sequence). This CDR3 is built from 18 residues. V lost 0 bases to trimming and J lost 7 bases; unmatched junction nucleotides: 12. The CDR3, as DNA: TGTGCCAGCAGCTTGGTATCTAGCGGGGGGCGGGTGTTGAATGAGCAGTTCTTC. Translating gives CASSLVSSGGRVLNEQFF.

Concerning this clone: An end of the junction does not agree with germline; a read error may underlie this. The CDR3 bases are TGTGCCAGCAGTTACTCACCCCGAGCAACTGGAGCTTTCTTT. It is translated as CASSYSPRATGAFF. The rearrangement uses TRBV6-5 and TRBJ1-1, with D unresolved. This CDR3 is 14 amino acids long. CDR1 and CDR2 (germline): MNHEY, SVGAGI.

The CDR3 region is CASTGTGAYGYTF. The CDR3 nucleotides read TGTGCCAGCACCGGGACAGGCGCCTATGGCTACACCTTC. The chain has TRBV5-4 and TRBJ1-2; the match to TRBD1 covers 8 bases. The germline V gene has CDR1 SGHNT and CDR2 YYREEE (reference sequence). V was pared by 6 bases and J by 4 bases, with 5 bases of the junction left unmatched. The CDR3 runs to 13 residues.

The gene calls are TRBV9 and TRBJ2-1, with 9 positions matching TRBD2. This CDR3 region has 14 residues. V lost 1 base and J lost 10; bases outside the gene matches: 6. Germline CDR1 SGDLS, CDR2 YYNGEE. The CDR3 region is CASSVLAGTGEQFF. CDR3 coding DNA: TGTGCCAGCAGCGTACTAGCGGGAACAGGGGAGCAGTTCTTC. The variable domain in full, with the rest retrieved from reference TRBV9 and TRBJ2-1, is DSGVTQTPKHLITATGQRVTLRCSPRSGDLSVYWYQQSLDQGLQFLIQYYNGEERAKGNILERFSAQQFPDLHSELNLSSLELGDSALYFCASSVLAGTGEQFFGPGTRLTVL.

In its sample, this clone was seen a few times. The gene calls are TRBV11-3 and TRBJ2-1; D is ambiguous. Germline V gives CDR1 SGHNT, CDR2 YENEEA. V shed 3 bases and J shed 5 bases, with 11 bases lying between them. There are 14 residues in the CDR3. CDR3 sequence (DNA): TGTGCCAGCAGCTTTACCAGCGTGCACAATGAGCAGTTCTTC. Translating gives CASSFTSVHNEQFF.

V is TRBV6-2 or TRBV6-3 and J is TRBJ1-2, with 7 positions matching TRBD1. Per the germline V gene, CDR1 is MNHEY and CDR2 is SVGEGT. The trim removed 6 bases at V and 11 bases at J, leaving 9 bases unmatched. The CDR3 has 12 amino acids. The CDR3 sequence is CASSPPQGGYTF. In DNA, the CDR3 is TGTGCCAGCAGCCCGCCTCAGGGGGGTTACACCTTC.

The chain uses TRBV6-5 and TRBJ1-2; no clear D. V dropped 6 bases and J dropped 6 bases, with 17 bases sitting between them. The CDR3 is 14 amino acids. The V gene's germline CDR1 is MNHEY and CDR2 SVGAGI. The CDR3 DNA sequence: TGTGCCAGCAGCCCCAGAAGCCGGGGTAATGGCTACACCTTC. Translating gives CASSPRSRGNGYTF.

The V gene is TRBV9, the J gene TRBJ1-2; 7 nucleotides agree with TRBD1. The CDR3 has 14 residues. After removal of 4 bases from V and 6 bases from J, the junction contained 9 bases not matched to a gene. Germline V gene data show CDR1 as SGDLS and CDR2 as YYNGEE. The CDR3 DNA is TGTGCCAGCAGCTCTTCCGGGACAGTTCATGGCTACACCTTC. This encodes CASSSSGTVHGYTF.

This clone was picked up a small number of times. The chain recombines TRBV10-2 with TRBJ2-5; 10 nucleotides line up with TRBD2. This CDR3 comprises 16 residues. Trimming cost V 1 base and J 5 bases; bases outside gene matches: 7. Germline CDR1 is WSHSY and CDR2 is SAAADI. CDR3 residues: CASSEFSGGTSETQYF. As DNA, the CDR3 is TGCGCCAGCAGTGAGTTTAGCGGGGGGACTAGCGAGACCCAGTACTTC.

The chain has TRBV19 and TRBJ1-2; D is unresolved. From germline, CDR1 is LNHDA and CDR2 SQIVND (reference sequence). Between the trimmed V and J ends, which lost 2 bases and 6 bases, there was a span of 10 bases. This CDR3 is built from 13 residues. CDR3 in DNA: TGTGCCAGTAGTATAAGCGTTTTCGATGGCTACACCTTC. The encoded protein is CASSISVFDGYTF. Full variable domain (remainder filled in from reference TRBV19 and TRBJ1-2): DGGITQSPKYLFRKEGQNVTLSCEQNLNHDAMYWYRQDPGQGLRLIYYSQIVNDFQKGDIAEGYSVSREKKESFPLTVTSAQKNPTAFYLCASSISVFDGYTFGSGTRLTVV.

V gene TRBV5-1 combines with J gene TRBJ2-5; TRBD2 aligns across 7 bases. The germline V gene has CDR1 SGHRS and CDR2 YFSETQ. The V and J ends lost 0 bases and 1 base, in that order; junction bases with no gene match: 3. The CDR3 runs to 15 residues. CDR3 nucleotides: TGCGCCAGCAGCTTGGGAACTAGCGTCCAAGAGACCCAGTACTTC. Protein: CASSLGTSVQETQYF.

The chain recombines TRBV27 with TRBJ2-2, with D perhaps TRBD2 (5 bases). The germline V gene encodes CDR1 MNHEY and CDR2 SMNVEV (reference sequence). The V gene lost 0 bases and the J gene lost 7 bases, with 12 bases spanning the gap. The CDR3 contains 15 residues. The CDR3 bases are TGTGCCAGCAGTTTATCGGCAGGAGCGGACGGGGAGCTGTTTTTT. The encoded protein is CASSLSAGADGELFF.

V gene TRBV15 combines with J gene TRBJ1-5, with 7 bases that match TRBD1. Per the germline V gene, CDR1 is LNHNV and CDR2 is YYDKDF (reference sequence). The CDR3 length is 18 residues. The ends lost 3 bases at V and 1 base at J; junction bases unmatched: 12. The CDR3 is CATSRGGTGDWSNQPQHF. The CDR3 coding sequence is TGTGCCACCAGCAGGGGCGGAACAGGGGATTGGAGCAATCAGCCCCAGCATTTT.

V and J are TRBV20-1 and TRBJ1-5, with D uncertain. Germline V gene data show CDR1 as DFQATT and CDR2 as SNEGSKA (reference sequence). The CDR3 runs 13 residues. Trimming took off 3 bases at V and 6 bases at J, with 12 bases between the two ends. The CDR3: CSASPGSSQPQHF. The CDR3 DNA sequence: TGCAGTGCTAGTCCGGGGAGTAGTCAGCCCCAGCATTTT.

V gene TRBV11-2 combines with J gene TRBJ2-3; TRBD1 is a possible D gene (5 bases). Germline CDR1 is SGHAT and CDR2 is FQNNGV. Trimming took 3 bases from V and 3 from J, leaving 10 bases between them. The CDR3 length is 14 residues. CDR3 coding DNA: TGTGCCAGCAGCTTTGGTGCAGGGACAGATACGCAGTATTTT. This translates into CASSFGAGTDTQYF.

The genes are TRBV14 and TRBJ1-1; D unclear. From germline, CDR1 is SGHDN and CDR2 FVKESK. The CDR3 spans 13 residues. V gave up 2 bases and J gave up 5 bases, with 9 bases separating them. The CDR3 DNA is TGTGCCAGCAGCCAATCGGTCAGGACTGAAGCTTTCTTT. It is translated as CASSQSVRTEAFF.

The rearrangement links TRBV29-1 to TRBJ2-1; D is unresolved. The V gene lost 4 bases and the J gene lost 9 bases, with 7 bases spanning the gap. The CDR3 totals 10 residues. The germline V gene has CDR1 SQVTM and CDR2 ANQGSEA. The CDR3 DNA is TGCAGCGTTGTGTCCGGTGAGCAGTTCTTC. It specifies CSVVSGEQFF.

The chain joins TRBV6-2 or TRBV6-3 to TRBJ2-2; 7 positions agree with TRBD2. The CDR3 consists of 16 residues. The V and J ends lost 7 bases and 3 bases, in that order; junction bases with no gene match: 11. Per germline, CDR1 MNHEY and CDR2 SVGEGT. CDR3 amino acids: CASTPGWGGYTGELFF. The CDR3 DNA follows: TGTGCCAGCACCCCGGGTTGGGGGGGTTACACCGGGGAGCTGTTTTTT.

This chain uses TRBV5-1 with TRBJ1-2; 7 positions agree with TRBD1. This CDR3 is built from 13 residues. The germline gives CDR1 SGHRS, CDR2 YFSETQ. The ends lost 4 bases at V and 5 bases at J; junction bases unmatched: 5. The CDR3: CASSAGQQYGYTF. CDR3 in DNA: TGCGCCAGCAGCGCGGGACAGCAATATGGCTACACCTTC. Full variable domain (outside the CDR3, taken from reference TRBV5-1 and TRBJ1-2): KAGVTQTPRYLIKTRGQQVTLSCSPISGHRSVSWYQQTPGQGLQFLFEYFSETQRNKGNFPGRFSGRQFSNSRSEMNVSTLELGDSALYLCASSAGQQYGYTFGSGTRLTVV.

This rearrangement joins TRBV6-5 to TRBJ1-5; 8 bases are shared with TRBD1. Trimming cost V 6 bases and J 3 bases; bases outside gene matches: 7. The CDR3 loop spans 15 amino acids. Per the germline V gene, CDR1 is MNHEY and CDR2 is SVGAGI. CDR3 bases: TGTGCCAGCAGCTCCCTGACAGGGGACAATCAGCCCCAGCATTTT. Amino acids: CASSSLTGDNQPQHF.

This chain uses TRBV12-3 or TRBV12-4 with TRBJ2-3; no clear D. V was trimmed by 3 bases and J by 10 bases, leaving 8 bases between them. This CDR3 contains 11 residues. CDR3 region: CASSFRLAQYF. CDR3 bases: TGTGCCAGCAGTTTTAGACTTGCGCAGTATTTT.